Listed here are 21 T cell receptor beta chains from one sample, sequenced in a study of CD8+CD57+ T cells in acquired aplastic anemia. Genomic DNA acted as the template from which TCR beta VDJ combination and CDR3 sequence profiling were carried out. TCRdb reprocessed the reads with MiXCR, giving one entry per CDR3 protein. The table records some 150,000 distinct CDR3 sequences, about 70% of them present only once. Patients chosen for sequencing had shown CD8+CD57+ cell expansion by flow cytometry. Sequenced sample: sorted CD4+, CD8+, or CD8+CD57+ T cells (not recorded which) from PBMCs. Every receptor here comes from a human donor with aplastic anemia.

This clonotype was observed a handful of times. The J gene is TRBJ2-6, the V gene TRBV5-6, with D uncertain. Germline lookup yields CDR1 SGHDT and CDR2 YYEEEE. Trimming shortened V by 0 bases and J by 0 bases, and 4 bases separated the two germline ends. The CDR3 is made up of 15 amino acids. The CDR3 DNA follows: TGTGCCAGCAGCTTGGAAGGCTCTGGGGCCAACGTCCTGACTTTC. As protein: CASSLEGSGANVLTF.

The CDR3 here is CASSSFTGTSFEQYF. The CDR3, as DNA: TGTGCCAGCAGCTCTTTCACCGGGACTAGCTTCGAGCAGTACTTC. The gene calls are TRBV7-6 and TRBJ2-7, with TRBD2 identical over 9 bases. The CDR3 totals 15 residues. Germline V gene data show CDR1 as SGHVS and CDR2 as FNYEAQ. Trimming removed 4 bases from V and 6 bases from J; junction bases left unmatched: 10.

The V and J genes are TRBV20-1 and TRBJ1-1; D not resolved. V was cut by 1 base and J by 3 bases, with 6 bases left in between. The CDR3 spans 12 residues. Germline values: CDR1 DFQATT, CDR2 SNEGSKA (reference sequence). In DNA, the CDR3 is TGCAGTGCTAGAGTGGGTGACACTGAAGCTTTCTTT. Residues: CSARVGDTEAFF.

The chain recombines TRBV5-6 with TRBJ1-2; perhaps TRBD1 as D (6 bases). Trimming removed 7 bases at V and 8 bases at J, with 27 bases between. Germline V gene lookup returns CDR1 SGHDT and CDR2 YYEEEE. CDR3 length: 16 residues. Here the CDR3 reads CASLRGQPERGLGYTF. Here the CDR3 DNA reads TGTGCCAGCCTTCGGGGACAACCCGAAAGAGGATTGGGCTACACCTTC.

V and J are TRBV10-2 and TRBJ2-3; the match to TRBD2 covers 13 bases. The J segment lost 4 bases and the V segment lost 3 bases, leaving 4 bases of the junction unmatched. This CDR3 comprises 16 residues. From germline, CDR1 is WSHSY and CDR2 SAAADI. CDR3 in DNA: TGCGCCAGCAGTGACCCCGGGACTAGCGGGGCAGATACGCAGTATTTT. Translation: CASSDPGTSGADTQYF.

This chain joins TRBV20-1 and TRBJ2-1; D perhaps matches TRBD1 (5 bases). Germline V gene lookup returns CDR1 DFQATT and CDR2 SNEGSKA (reference sequence). The CDR3 is made up of 11 amino acids. V was cut by 6 bases and J by 4 bases, with 7 bases left in between. This CDR3 is CSAQGYNEQFF. The DNA of the CDR3 is TGCAGTGCCCAGGGTTACAATGAGCAGTTCTTC.

This clonotype has ten or more counts. The V gene is TRBV6-2 or TRBV6-3, the J gene TRBJ2-5; no clear D gene. The CDR3 runs 12 residues. V lost 8 bases and J lost 4, with 11 bases in between. Germline assignment: CDR1 MNHEY and CDR2 SVGEGT. The CDR3 DNA reads TGTGCCAGCCACTCACGGACAGAGACCCAGTACTTC. It is translated as CASHSRTETQYF.

The chain links TRBV12-3 or TRBV12-4 to TRBJ2-1; 8 bases are a match to TRBD1. The CDR3 totals 14 residues. The junction had 1 base not matched to a gene; V was cut back by 6 bases and J by 0 bases. CDR3 sequence reads: CASRGQVSYNEQFF. The CDR3 DNA sequence: TGTGCCAGCAGGGGACAGGTCTCCTACAATGAGCAGTTCTTC.

The chain carries TRBV19 and TRBJ1-5; tentatively, D is TRBD1 (6 bases). CDR3 length equals 15 residues. The V gene lost 3 bases and the J gene lost 1 base, with 10 bases spanning the gap. The germline CDR1 and CDR2 sequences are LNHDA and SQIVND (reference sequence). The CDR3 DNA reads as TGTGCCAGTAGTATCGGACAGCCGAGCAATCAGCCCCAGCATTTT. This gives the protein CASSIGQPSNQPQHF.

The rearrangement joins TRBV7-2 to TRBJ1-5, with no clear D. The V end was cut by 0 bases, the J end by 7 bases, with 10 bases between. This CDR3 is built from 14 residues. The germline V gene has CDR1 SGHTA and CDR2 FQGNSA. CDR3 nucleotide sequence: TGTGCCAGCAGCTTAGCCTGGGCCGGACAGCCCCAGCATTTT. Its translation is CASSLAWAGQPQHF.

This clonotype was seen a single time. This rearrangement joins TRBV19 to TRBJ2-1, with 10 bases lining up with TRBD1. J was trimmed by 6 bases and V by 2 bases; bases with no gene match: 7. Germline V CDR1 and CDR2: LNHDA, SQIVND (reference sequence). This CDR3 has 16 residues. CDR3 DNA sequence: TGTGCCAGTAGTATAACCGGGACAGGGGCCCTCAATGAGCAGTTCTTC. This sequence encodes CASSITGTGALNEQFF.

Remarks on this clonotype: The junction does not match germline at one end; this may be a read error. The V gene is TRBV20-1, the J gene TRBJ1-1, with D maybe TRBD1 (6 bases). Germline loops: CDR1 DFQATT, CDR2 SNEGSKA (reference sequence). This CDR3 comprises 14 residues. CDR3: CSARGTLMNTEAFF. The CDR3 nucleotides are TGCAGCGCTAGAGGGACACTTATGAACACTGAAGCTTTCTTT.

In its sample, this clonotype was seen once. CDR3 sequence (DNA): TGTGCCAGCAGCTTAGACGCGGGGCCATATCAGCCCCAGCATTTT. Amino acids: CASSLDAGPYQPQHF. V is TRBV7-9 and J is TRBJ1-5; weak D call: TRBD1 (5 bases). This CDR3 region has 15 residues. The germline V gene has CDR1 SEHNR and CDR2 FQNEAQ (reference sequence). V dropped 1 base and J dropped 5 bases, with 12 bases sitting between them.

The V gene is TRBV10-3, the J gene TRBJ2-1; D is unresolved. The CDR3 contains 13 residues. The germline V gene has CDR1 ENHRY and CDR2 SYGVKD. V dropped 3 bases and J dropped 5 bases, with 8 bases sitting between them. The CDR3, as DNA: TGTGCCATCAGTGAATTTGGAAACAATGAGCAGTTCTTC. The encoded protein is CAISEFGNNEQFF.

V usage is TRBV7-9 and J usage is TRBJ1-2; tentatively, D is TRBD1 (6 bases). The CDR3 is 13 amino acids. V gave up 5 bases and J gave up 6 bases, with 13 bases separating them. Germline assignment: CDR1 SEHNR and CDR2 FQNEAQ (reference sequence). As DNA, the CDR3 is TGTGCCAGCAGCGGACAGAGGGGCCATGGCTACACCTTC. This sequence encodes CASSGQRGHGYTF.

The CDR3 sequence: CASVGTASTEAFF. The CDR3 nucleotides read TGTGCCAGCGTGGGGACAGCATCCACTGAAGCTTTCTTT. The chain uses TRBV2 and TRBJ1-1; 7 bases line up with TRBD1. Germline V CDR1 and CDR2: SNHLY, FYNNEI. With 8 bases clipped from V and 4 bases from J, the junction kept 7 bases outside the gene matches. This CDR3 is built from 13 residues.

Concerning this clonotype itself: This likely comes from a read error, as the CDR3 has no conserved phenylalanine or tryptophan at its end. No DNA is shown, since the ends of the CDR3 on it are uncertain; the CDR3 is the one TCRdb lists. The chain couples TRBV6-4 to TRBJ2-1; whether TRBD1, the table's D call, matches the DNA was not checked. The length of the CDR3 is 9 amino acids, counting both ends. Germline CDR1 and CDR2: MRHNA and SNTAGT. This CDR3 is CASSEDGNT.

This chain links TRBV20-1 with TRBJ2-7; TRBD1 matches at 7 bases. The length of the CDR3 is 13 residues. CDR1 DFQATT and CDR2 SNEGSKA come from the germline V gene (reference sequence). Losses at the gene ends were 1 base for V and 6 bases for J; bases not matched to a gene: 6. The CDR3 DNA reads TGCAGTGCTAGAGGGGCAGGGGGTGCCGAGCAGTACTTC. Encoded protein: CSARGAGGAEQYF.

The chain employs TRBV7-9 and TRBJ2-7; 10 nucleotides align to TRBD1. Germline CDR1 is SEHNR and CDR2 is FQNEAQ (reference sequence). Trimming removed 4 bases from V and 3 bases from J; junction bases left unmatched: 9. The CDR3 covers 16 residues. The DNA for the CDR3 is TGTGCCAGCAGCTCAACCGGGACAGGGGCCTTCTACGAGCAGTACTTC. It specifies CASSSTGTGAFYEQYF.

This rearrangement joins TRBV7-2 to TRBJ2-1; D is possibly TRBD2 (5 bases). Germline lookup yields CDR1 SGHTA and CDR2 FQGNSA. There are 13 residues in the CDR3. V was cut by 5 bases and J by 10 bases, with 15 bases left in between. The chain's CDR3 is CASSTNPGKEQFF. The CDR3 bases are TGTGCCAGCAGCACGAACCCCGGGAAAGAGCAGTTCTTC.

This clonotype was seen a single time. The chain recombines TRBV15 with TRBJ2-7; TRBD1 agrees at 9 bases. J was trimmed by 0 bases and V by 5 bases; bases with no gene match: 8. CDR1 is LNHNV and CDR2 is YYDKDF in the germline V gene (reference sequence). This CDR3 region has 16 residues. CDR3 bases: TGTGCCACCAGCCTGGACAGGGGTAGGAGCTCCTACGAGCAGTACTTC. This sequence encodes CATSLDRGRSSYEQYF.